The present entry profiles one T cell receptor (beta chain) with its context. Authors of the study amplified TCR beta CDR3 regions from RNA transcripts. With the HTBI primer set, the TCR CDR3 went through a first round of RT-PCR. Each CDR3 protein is one row after TCRdb ran MiXCR on the multiplex PCR reads. The table records approximately 600,000 distinct CDR3 sequences, around 15% of them present only once. The data derive from a study of T cells in Graves' hyperthyroidism and ophthalmopathy. Graves' hyperthyroidism showing no ophthalmopathy progression within 18 months was considered stable. Hyperthyroidism in the patients, aged 18 to 65, was newly diagnosed and under 2 months in duration. Out of over 7.5 ml of fresh peripheral blood came the PBMCs. Trimming removed 6 bases from V and 2 bases from J, with 14 bases in between. The CDR3 extends over 16 amino acids. Germline-derived CDR1 and CDR2 are MDHEN and SYDVKM.

The source is a woman aged 30 to 39 with Graves' hyperthyroidism. Input material: blood. This chain joins TRBV28 and TRBJ2-6, with D perhaps matching TRBD2 (6 bases). The CDR3 protein is CASSPHWGAGANVLTF. CDR3 DNA sequence: TGTGCCAGCAGCCCTCACTGGGGGGCTGGGGCCAACGTCCTGACTTTC.